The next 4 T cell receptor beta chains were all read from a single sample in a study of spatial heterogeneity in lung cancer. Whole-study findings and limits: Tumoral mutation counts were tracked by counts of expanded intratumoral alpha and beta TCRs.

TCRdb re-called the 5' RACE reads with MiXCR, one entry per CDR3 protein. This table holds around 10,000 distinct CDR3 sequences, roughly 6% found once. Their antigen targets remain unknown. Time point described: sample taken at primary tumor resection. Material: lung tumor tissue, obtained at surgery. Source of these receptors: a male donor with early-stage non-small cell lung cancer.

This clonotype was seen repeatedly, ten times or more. CDR3 residues: CASSNRDGNSPLHF. The CDR3 nucleotides are TGTGCCAGCAGCAACAGGGACGGCAATTCACCCCTCCACTTT. The V and J genes are TRBV5-4 and TRBJ1-6; TRBD1 is a possible D gene (6 bases). V dropped 4 bases and J dropped 7 bases, with 12 bases sitting between them. The length of the CDR3 is 14 residues. The germline V gene encodes CDR1 SGHNT and CDR2 YYREEE (reference sequence). Full variable domain (outside the CDR3, taken from reference TRBV5-4 and TRBJ1-6): ETGVTQSPTHLIKTRGQQVTLRCSSQSGHNTVSWYQQALGQGPQFIFQYYREEENGRGNFPPRFSGLQFPNYSSELNVNALELDDSALYLCASSNRDGNSPLHFGNGTRLTVT.

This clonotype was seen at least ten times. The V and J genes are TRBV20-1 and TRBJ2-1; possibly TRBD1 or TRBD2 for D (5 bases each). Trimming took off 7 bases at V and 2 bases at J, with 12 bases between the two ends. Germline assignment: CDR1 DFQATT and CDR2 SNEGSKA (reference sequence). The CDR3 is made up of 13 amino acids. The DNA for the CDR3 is TGCAGTGTAAGAGGGGCTACCTACAATGAGCAGTTCTTC. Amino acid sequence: CSVRGATYNEQFF.

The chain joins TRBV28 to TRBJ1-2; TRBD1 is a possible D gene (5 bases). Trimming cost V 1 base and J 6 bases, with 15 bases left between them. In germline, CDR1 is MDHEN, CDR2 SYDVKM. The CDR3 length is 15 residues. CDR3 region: CASSLSRLTGHGYTF. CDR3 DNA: TGTGCCAGCAGTTTATCCCGACTCACGGGACATGGCTACACCTTC.

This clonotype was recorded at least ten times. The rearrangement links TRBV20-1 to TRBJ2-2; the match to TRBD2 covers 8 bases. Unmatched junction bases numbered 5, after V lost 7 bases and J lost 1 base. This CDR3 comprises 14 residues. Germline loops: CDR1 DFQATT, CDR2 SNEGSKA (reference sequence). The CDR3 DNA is TGCAGTGTCGTAGCGGGGAGGAACACCGGGGAGCTGTTTTTT. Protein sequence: CSVVAGRNTGELFF.